The 16 T cell receptor beta chains presented below share a single source sample, sequenced in a study of Graves' ophthalmopathy and Graves' hyperthyroidism (dated by TCRdb to between 2018 and 2020). TCRdb records Illumina HiSeq 2000 as the sequencer. TCR beta CDR3 regions were amplified from RNA transcripts for repertoire sequencing. A first-round RT-PCR used HTBI primers with the Qiagen OneStep RT-PCR kit, followed by a second-round multiplex PCR, size selection and purification. The public reads were reanalyzed by TCRdb: fastp trimming at Q25, MiXCR alignment, in-frame beta chains only. Here each entry gathers all rows of one CDR3 protein and keeps the most common genes and DNA. This sample is represented by 500,000 to 800,000 distinct CDR3 sequences; approximately 39% of them were singletons. Around 3.3% of the sample is held by the ten biggest clonotypes. The sequencing input was peripheral blood. Every receptor here comes from an adult man with Graves' ophthalmopathy.

This sequence joins TRBV20-1 and TRBJ2-7, with 7 bases aligning to TRBD2. CDR1 is DFQATT, CDR2 SNEGSKA, per germline (reference sequence). V shed 1 base and J 2 bases; nucleotides not matched to a gene: 2. CDR3 size: 13 residues. Here the CDR3 DNA reads TGCAGTGCTAGAGTGGGGGGGACCTACGAGCAGTACTTC. Residues: CSARVGGTYEQYF.

A word on this clonotype: A much larger clone differs by one base, so this may be a read error. The chain carries TRBV7-9 and TRBJ1-2, with 10 bases identical to TRBD1. The CDR3 loop spans 14 amino acids. Germline CDR1 and CDR2: SEHNR and FQNEAQ (reference sequence). CDR3 amino acids: CASSTPDRGYGCTF. CDR3 nucleotides: TGTGCCAGCAGTACGCCGGACAGGGGGTATGGCTGCACCTTC.

This clonotype was found a few times. CDR3 in DNA: TGTGCCAGCAGCCAAAGGCAGGGGGTCTACGAGCAGTACTTC. This gives the protein CASSQRQGVYEQYF. The chain combines TRBV14 with TRBJ2-7; TRBD1 agrees at 7 bases. Germline lookup yields CDR1 SGHDN and CDR2 FVKESK. The CDR3 is 14 amino acids. The V and J ends lost 2 bases and 3 bases, in that order; junction bases with no gene match: 4.

Only a few counts were recorded for this clonotype. J is TRBJ2-2 and V is TRBV9; no definite D call. The CDR3 extends over 15 amino acids. Deletions cut 3 bases from V and 4 bases from J, with 13 bases between. Germline V gives CDR1 SGDLS, CDR2 YYNGEE. This chain's CDR3 is CASSEGRRFTGELFF. Written as DNA, the CDR3 is TGTGCCAGCAGCGAGGGCAGGCGATTCACCGGGGAGCTGTTTTTT.

In regard to this clonotype: This may arise from a read error, as a much more abundant clone is one base away. V gene TRBV14 combines with J gene TRBJ1-5; D is uncertain. V lost 1 base to trimming and J lost 9 bases, with 7 bases between them. CDR3 length equals 12 residues. Germline V CDR1 and CDR2: SGHDN, FVKESK. The CDR3 DNA is TGTGCCAGCAGCCAAGGGCTTGGGCCCCAGCATTTT. It codes for CASSQGLGPQHF.

The chain employs TRBV10-3 and TRBJ2-2; D is undetermined. The CDR3 is 16 residues long. V was clipped by 4 bases and J by 6 bases, with 18 bases between them. The germline V gene has CDR1 ENHRY and CDR2 SYGVKD. The CDR3 DNA is TGTGCCATCAGTGCCAGCAGCCAAGTAGCTCCCGGGGAGCTGTTTTTT. This translates into CAISASSQVAPGELFF.

The rearrangement joins TRBV2 to TRBJ2-5; 8 nucleotides line up with TRBD2. This CDR3 is 14 amino acids long. V lost 11 bases, J lost 5 bases, and 13 bases stayed unmatched. The germline gives CDR1 SNHLY, CDR2 FYNNEI. CDR3 coding DNA: TGTGCCTGGAGCCTAGCCGGGAGGGGGGAGACCCAGTACTTC. Residues: CAWSLAGRGETQYF.

V gene TRBV9 combines with J gene TRBJ1-6; 7 bases map to TRBD1. The CDR3 contains 14 residues. The germline CDR1 and CDR2 sequences are SGDLS and YYNGEE. Trimming took 4 bases from V and 6 from J; bases not matched to a gene: 4. CDR3 in DNA: TGTGCCAGCAGCTCAACAGGGGCTAATTCACCCCTCCACTTT. Encoded protein: CASSSTGANSPLHF. Looking up the rest from reference TRBV9 and TRBJ1-6 gives the full variable domain: DSGVTQTPKHLITATGQRVTLRCSPRSGDLSVYWYQQSLDQGLQFLIQYYNGEERAKGNILERFSAQQFPDLHSELNLSSLELGDSALYFCASSSTGANSPLHFGNGTRLTVT.

This sequence joins TRBV10-3 and TRBJ2-7; 8 nucleotides line up with TRBD1. Looked up from germline, CDR1 is ENHRY and CDR2 is SYGVKD. Trimming took 2 bases from V and 4 from J; bases not matched to a gene: 7. The CDR3 runs to 15 residues. DNA for the CDR3: TGTGCCATCAGTGAGGGTTCCAGGGGGCCTTACGAGCAGTACTTC. Translating gives CAISEGSRGPYEQYF.

In its sample, this clonotype was seen a few times. The chain uses TRBV12-3 or TRBV12-4 and TRBJ1-1, with no clear D. Trimming left V 5 bases short and J 7 bases short, with 14 bases between. The CDR3 has 13 residues. CDR3 sequence: CASSLVPLLEAFF. The CDR3 nucleotides read TGTGCCAGCAGTCTAGTTCCCCTTCTTGAAGCTTTCTTT.

This clonotype was counted ten times or more. The V gene is TRBV12-3 or TRBV12-4, the J gene TRBJ1-5; D may be TRBD1 (6 bases). V was cut by 6 bases and J by 0 bases, with 12 bases left in between. The CDR3 is made up of 15 amino acids. This CDR3 is CASRPQGGSNQPQHF. CDR3 nucleotides: TGTGCCAGCAGACCACAGGGAGGTAGCAATCAGCCCCAGCATTTT.

This clonotype was found a few times. Compared with germline, one end of the junction differs, possibly owing to a read error. The chain recombines TRBV10-3 with TRBJ1-2; 7 nucleotides line up with TRBD1. The CDR3 sequence is 16 residues long. Germline CDR1 is ENHRY and CDR2 is SYGVKD. CDR3 in DNA: TGTGCCAGCAGTCGAACCAGGACAGGTAGCTCCTATGGCTACACCTTC. Translation: CASSRTRTGSSYGYTF.

The table lists this clonotype with many counts. This chain connects TRBV7-8 to TRBJ1-3, with TRBD1 as a possible D gene (5 bases). The V gene lost 4 bases and the J gene lost 0 bases, with 13 bases spanning the gap. Germline V gene lookup returns CDR1 SGHVS and CDR2 FQNEAQ. The CDR3 consists of 16 residues. The CDR3 region has the DNA TGTGCCAGCAGCTCGGGGACCGCCGCCTCTGGAAACACCATATATTTT. It yields the protein CASSSGTAASGNTIYF.

This clonotype appeared a few times. The genes are TRBV12-3 or TRBV12-4 and TRBJ1-5; a possible D gene is TRBD1 (6 bases). Trimming removed 5 bases at V and 2 bases at J, with 13 bases between. The CDR3 is made up of 15 amino acids. The chain's CDR3 is CASSPGAKGNQPQHF. CDR3 DNA sequence: TGTGCCAGCAGTCCGGGGGCCAAGGGCAATCAGCCCCAGCATTTT.

This clonotype showed up many times. The rearrangement links TRBV12-3 or TRBV12-4 to TRBJ1-4, with D tentatively TRBD1 (6 bases). The CDR3 consists of 15 residues. Trimming removed 6 bases from V and 1 base from J, with 12 bases in between. In DNA form, the CDR3 reads TGTGCCAGCAGAGGGGGGAAGCGAACTAATGAAAAACTGTTTTTT. This sequence encodes CASRGGKRTNEKLFF.

This clonotype appeared many times. The V and J genes are TRBV7-8 and TRBJ2-7, with TRBD1 matching 10 bases. The CDR3 runs 13 residues. CDR1 SGHVS and CDR2 FQNEAQ come from the germline V gene. V shed 5 bases and J 6 bases; nucleotides not matched to a gene: 4. The CDR3, as DNA: TGTGCCAGCAGCAGAGACAGGGGGCGCGAGCAGTACTTC. The encoded protein is CASSRDRGREQYF.